This TCR beta chain was observed in a study of blood T cell repertoires in COVID-19 (dated by TCRdb to 2019 to 2021). Notes on the research overall: Collaborator samples came from the United States, Italy and Spain and covered acute and convalescent phases of COVID-19. Where available, HLA class I and class II types were taken from metadata supplied by the sample provider and were not determined by assay-based typing. Nearly every sample came with metadata listing a de-identified subject ID, COVID-19 status, age in years and sex. The repertoires were released in a freely available public database intended as a resource for research on the immune response to SARS-CoV-2. Samples were obtained from the ongoing ImmuneRACE study (first 160 participants) and from over 1,000 subjects provided by 6 global collaborators. The material from the prospective study consisted of cDNA or gDNA derived from T cells, B-cell-depleted T cells, or PBMCs. Subjects who had been exposed to COVID-19, were actively infected with it, or had recovered from it provided the deeply sampled blood TCRbeta repertoires that made up the dataset.

TCRbeta CDR3 regions were amplified from genomic DNA by means of the immunoSEQ Assay, a bias-controlled multiplex PCR. Under the source paper's analysis protocol: The number of nucleated cells in each sample was estimated by amplification of reference gene primers within the assay. To quantify the absolute abundance of each unique TCRbeta CDR3 rearrangement, sequence reads were collapsed and filtered. For each sample, productive Simpson clonality was calculated as the square root of Simpson's diversity index over productive rearrangements. This is the immuneACCESS table as TCRdb keeps it, with only in-frame sequences that have V and J called. A part of the clones is gone; compared with another copy, unresolved V genes explain less than half, and the rest is unexplained. The V and J calls and the clone size are those of that table, but D and trimming were determined from the DNA. Recorded for this sample are 200,000 to 250,000 clones; 88% of them occurred a single time. Jointly, the top ten make up roughly 3.7% of the sample.

A word on this clone: Its antigen is still unknown. No per-base quality is available; no much larger clone lies one base away.

Results the study describes overall, beyond this receptor: How much clinical and demographic metadata was included differed by source and by participant, and the metadata was provided uncurated.

V and J are truncated by 3 bases and 1 base respectively, leaving an intervening sequence of 12 bases. The germline V gene supplies CDR1 SGHAT and CDR2 FQNNGV. The CDR3 sequence holds 15 residues, the cysteine and phenylalanine included. Only the CDR3 part of the read is kept: 45 bases, read in frame from the first base. Enrolling through a virtual design, the prospective study's participants ranged in age from about 18 to 89 years and lived across some 23 United States geographic areas. Cohort assignment in the prospective study relied on participant-reported clinical history from a screening survey and a study questionnaire. A participant counted as exposed if, within 2 weeks of entering the study, that participant had been in contact with someone who had a PCR-confirmed or clinician-diagnosed COVID-19 case. In the prospective study, mobile phlebotomists collected whole blood, serum and a nasopharyngeal or oropharyngeal swab from each participant. Prospective study participants could optionally give additional blood draws and questionnaires over an approximately two-month period. Before DNA extraction, blood samples from the prospective study were shipped at room temperature or frozen.

The clonotype comes from a woman in her 30s who had been exposed to COVID-19. The chain is encoded by TRBV11-2 joined to TRBJ1-1; possibly the D gene is TRBD1, per 5 matching bases. Sequencing was performed on PBMCs or T cells enriched from blood (not recorded which). The CDR3 reads CASSFDSARNTEAFF. The nucleotide sequence reads as follows: TGTGCCAGCAGCTTTGACAGTGCGAGGAACACTGAAGCTTTCTTT. The full variable domain, completed from the reference TRBV11-2 and TRBJ1-1 proteins outside the CDR3, reads EAGVAQSPRYKIIEKRQSVAFWCNPISGHATLYWYQQILGQGPKLLIQFQNNGVVDDSQLPKDRFSAERLKGVDSTLKIQPAKLEDSAVYLCASSFDSARNTEAFFGQGTRLTVV.